A single sample gave rise to the 10 T cell receptor beta chains below, sequenced in a study of CD8 T cells in ankylosing spondylitis. TCRdb re-analysed the 5' RACE reads in MiXCR, keeping a single row per CDR3 protein. The table has about 220,000 distinct CDR3 sequences, around 7.9% seen once; the top ten hold 11% to 15%. Findings of the study overall: A motif in TCR beta, a set of under ten highly homologous variants, appeared characteristic of ankylosing spondylitis blood.

For these TCRs, the target antigens are not known. Sequencing input: blood, either unsorted or a sorted T cell fraction (not recorded which). The receptor source for this set is a male donor with ankylosing spondylitis.

The chain couples TRBV5-6 to TRBJ2-7; 14 bases are a match to TRBD2. The CDR3 spans 15 residues. Germline lookup yields CDR1 SGHDT and CDR2 YYEEEE. J gave up 6 bases and V 0 bases, and 2 bases lay outside the gene matches. CDR3 in amino acids: CASSLGLAGGLEQYF. DNA of the CDR3: TGTGCCAGCAGCTTGGGACTAGCGGGAGGGCTCGAGCAGTACTTC.

This clonotype was seen at least ten times. The rearrangement uses TRBV25-1 and TRBJ1-2; D remains ambiguous. Germline CDR1 reads MGHDK; CDR2 reads SYGVNS. The V gene lost 3 bases and the J gene lost 4 bases, with 9 bases spanning the gap. The CDR3 length is 13 residues. CDR3 sequence reads: CASSEVGSYGYTF. The CDR3 DNA sequence: TGTGCCAGCAGTGAGGTTGGGAGCTATGGCTACACCTTC.

This rearrangement joins TRBV2 to TRBJ2-2; D uncertain. There are 15 residues in the CDR3. Germline CDR1 reads SNHLY; CDR2 reads FYNNEI. The V gene lost 3 bases and the J gene lost 5 bases, with 13 bases spanning the gap. The CDR3 sequence is CASSDGWKSTGELFF. The DNA of the CDR3 is TGTGCCAGCAGTGATGGCTGGAAATCAACCGGGGAGCTGTTTTTT.

This clonotype appeared many times. The gene calls are TRBV6-2 or TRBV6-3 and TRBJ1-1, with D tentatively TRBD1 (5 bases). Germline V CDR1 and CDR2: MNHEY, SVGEGT. The V end lost 2 bases, the J end lost 5 bases, and 9 bases lay between the germline ends. This CDR3 is 13 amino acids long. CDR3 loop: CASSYVGGTEAFF. The CDR3 DNA sequence: TGTGCCAGCAGTTACGTGGGGGGGACTGAAGCTTTCTTT.

The table lists this clonotype with many counts. This chain uses TRBV27 with TRBJ2-7; TRBD2 might be the D (5 bases). V was clipped by 7 bases and J by 4 bases, with 11 bases between them. Germline V gives CDR1 MNHEY, CDR2 SMNVEV (reference sequence). This CDR3 has 12 residues. The CDR3 loop is CASMGSGYEQYF. CDR3 coding DNA: TGTGCCAGCATGGGCAGCGGTTACGAGCAGTACTTC.

The V and J genes are TRBV5-1 and TRBJ2-7, with D perhaps being TRBD1 or TRBD2 (5 bases each). CDR1 and CDR2 from the germline V gene are SGHRS and YFSETQ. Deletions cut 4 bases from V and 5 bases from J, with 19 bases between. This CDR3 comprises 15 residues. The CDR3 is CASSTGTGGLDEQYF. In nucleotides, the CDR3 is TGCGCCAGCAGCACGGGAACAGGAGGCTTAGACGAGCAGTACTTC.

The sample holds many counts of this clonotype. The rearrangement links TRBV9 to TRBJ1-2; tentatively, D is TRBD1 (5 bases). Germline V CDR1 and CDR2: SGDLS, YYNGEE. V lost 0 bases to trimming and J lost 4 bases, with 13 bases between them. The CDR3 has 15 amino acids. The CDR3 DNA follows: TGTGCCAGCAGCGTAGGGGGCCGAAGAGGCTATGGCTACACCTTC. Protein sequence: CASSVGGRRGYGYTF.

This clonotype was counted at least ten times. The gene calls are TRBV7-9 and TRBJ1-1; D remains ambiguous. CDR1 SEHNR and CDR2 FQNEAQ come from the germline V gene (reference sequence). The V and J ends lost 0 bases and 4 bases respectively, with 12 bases between them. The CDR3 is made up of 15 amino acids. CDR3 sequence (DNA): TGTGCCAGCAGCTTAGCGCGGGGAGTCGGCACTGAAGCTTTCTTT. This codes for CASSLARGVGTEAFF.

This clonotype was counted many times. J is TRBJ2-7 and V is TRBV7-9, with D perhaps TRBD2 (5 bases). Trimming removed 4 bases from V and 2 bases from J, with 12 bases in between. The germline V gene has CDR1 SEHNR and CDR2 FQNEAQ (reference sequence). This CDR3 comprises 14 residues. CDR3 loop: CASSSGLSTYEQYF. The DNA for the CDR3 is TGTGCCAGCAGCTCAGGACTTTCTACCTACGAGCAGTACTTC.

This clonotype has at least ten counts. V gene TRBV5-1 combines with J gene TRBJ1-1; a possible D gene is TRBD1 (6 bases). CDR3 length: 17 residues. Trimming stripped 2 bases from V and 0 bases from J, with 17 bases between. Germline loops: CDR1 SGHRS, CDR2 YFSETQ. The CDR3 coding sequence is TGCGCCAGCAGCTTTCCCCTGGGGGCAGGGATGAACACTGAAGCTTTCTTT. Protein sequence: CASSFPLGAGMNTEAFF.